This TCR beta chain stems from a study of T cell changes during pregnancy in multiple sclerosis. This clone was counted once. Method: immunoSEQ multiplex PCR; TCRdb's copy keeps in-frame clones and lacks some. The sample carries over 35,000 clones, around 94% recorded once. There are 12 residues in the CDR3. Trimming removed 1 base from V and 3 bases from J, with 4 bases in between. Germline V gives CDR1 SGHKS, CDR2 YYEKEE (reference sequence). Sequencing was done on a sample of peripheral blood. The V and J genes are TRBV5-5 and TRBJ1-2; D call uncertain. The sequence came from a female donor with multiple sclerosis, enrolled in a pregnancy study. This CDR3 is CASSLWDYGYTF. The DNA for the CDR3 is TGTGCCAGCAGCTTGTGGGACTATGGCTACACCTTC.